This T cell receptor beta chain was sequenced during a study of CD8 T cells in Susac syndrome. It was with random hexamers that roughly 0.5 to 1 ug RNA was reverse transcribed. Each CDR3 protein is one row after TCRdb ran MiXCR on the immunoSEQ multiplex PCR reads. The sample lists about 150,000 distinct CDR3 sequences, roughly 92% occurring once. Trimming took off 0 bases at V and 0 bases at J, with 3 bases between the two ends. This CDR3 has 14 residues. The germline V gene encodes CDR1 DFQATT and CDR2 SNEGSKA (reference sequence). Sequenced: CD4+ T cells from PBMCs. The chain uses TRBV20-1 and TRBJ2-6; D remains unclear. The sequence was collected from a human donor with multiple sclerosis. CDR3 in amino acids: CSARDYSGANVLTF. The CDR3 DNA follows: TGCAGTGCTAGAGACTACTCTGGGGCCAACGTCCTGACTTTC.